The 29 T cell receptor beta chains below were found in one sample sequenced in a study of regulatory T cells in long-lasting Graves disease. Library construction for TCR beta used iRepertoire HTBI primers and Arm-PCR of CDR3 regions. TCRdb used MiXCR to reprocess the multiplex PCR reads, holding one entry per CDR3 protein. Altogether about 450,000 distinct CDR3 sequences are present, 23% being singletons, with the ten largest covering approximately 26%. Time point here: persistent/refractory GD, antithyroid drugs over 5 years with positive TRAb. The authors made the TCR library using RNA they extracted from PBMCs. The sample consisted of peripheral blood mononuclear cells (PBMCs), taken when the disease was refractory, from a patient treated with antithyroid drugs. These TCRs come from a female donor with Graves disease.

This clonotype was seen a few times. The chain employs TRBV3-1 and TRBJ2-7; 9 nucleotides match TRBD1. CDR1 and CDR2 (germline): LGHDT, YNNKEL (reference sequence). The junction had 5 bases not matched to a gene; V was cut back by 5 bases and J by 3 bases. The CDR3 loop spans 14 amino acids. The CDR3 nucleotides read TGTGCCAGCAGCAGCTGGGACAGGGACTACGAGCAGTACTTC. This gives the protein CASSSWDRDYEQYF.

The chain is built from TRBV28 and TRBJ1-5; 8 bases match TRBD1. There are 16 residues in the CDR3. The germline CDR1 and CDR2 sequences are MDHEN and SYDVKM. With V trimmed by 5 bases and J by 2 bases, 8 bases remained unmatched. The CDR3 bases are TGTGCCAGCAGTCCCCGGCAGGGGGCTGGCAATCAGCCCCAGCATTTT. Amino acids: CASSPRQGAGNQPQHF.

The chain uses TRBV5-1 and TRBJ2-5; D is possibly TRBD1 (6 bases). Deletions cut 1 base from V and 3 bases from J, with 16 bases between. Germline-derived CDR1 and CDR2 are SGHRS and YFSETQ. The CDR3 length is 16 residues. The CDR3 DNA reads TGCGCCAGCAGCTTGCCGGTGCGTCAGGGGAAAGAGACCCAGTACTTC. This encodes CASSLPVRQGKETQYF.

The CDR3 spells CASSLALGGTYEKLFF. The CDR3 DNA reads TGTGCCAGCAGCTTAGCGTTGGGTGGGACCTATGAAAAACTGTTTTTT. The chain employs TRBV7-6 and TRBJ1-4; perhaps TRBD1 as D (5 bases). Trimming took off 0 bases at V and 6 bases at J, with 14 bases between the two ends. Germline lookup yields CDR1 SGHVS and CDR2 FNYEAQ. The CDR3 is made up of 16 amino acids.

V and J are TRBV6-2 or TRBV6-3 and TRBJ2-4; either TRBD1 or TRBD2 may supply D (5 bases each). V lost 6 bases to trimming and J lost 1 base, with 13 bases between them. Germline loops: CDR1 MNHEY, CDR2 SVGEGT. The CDR3 is 15 residues long. For the CDR3, the DNA is TGTGCCAGCAGATCGAACAGGAGGGCCAAAAACATTCAGTACTTC. Protein: CASRSNRRAKNIQYF.

V usage is TRBV5-1 and J usage is TRBJ2-7; D possibly corresponds to TRBD2 (5 bases). Trimming cost V 4 bases and J 2 bases, with 13 bases left between them. CDR1 SGHRS and CDR2 YFSETQ come from the germline V gene. CDR3 size: 14 residues. The CDR3 sequence: CASSQEASTYEQYF. The CDR3, as DNA: TGCGCCAGCAGCCAAGAGGCTAGCACCTACGAGCAGTACTTC.

This clonotype was recorded a few times. The chain employs TRBV10-3 and TRBJ2-7, with 10 positions matching TRBD1. Germline V gene lookup returns CDR1 ENHRY and CDR2 SYGVKD. V lost 4 bases and J lost 4; bases outside the gene matches: 4. The CDR3 contains 14 residues. The CDR3 reads CAISGDRGGYEQYF. For the CDR3, the DNA is TGTGCCATCAGTGGGGACAGGGGAGGGTACGAGCAGTACTTC.

This clonotype was found many times. The rearrangement joins TRBV18 to TRBJ2-5; D is unclear. The CDR3 has 15 amino acids. The V end lost 1 base, the J end lost 1 base, and 10 bases lay between the germline ends. From germline, CDR1 is KGHSH and CDR2 LQKENI. The CDR3, as DNA: TGTGCCAGCTCACCACTCCTAGAAACCCAAGAGACCCAGTACTTC. It encodes CASSPLLETQETQYF. Full variable domain (outside the CDR3, taken from reference TRBV18 and TRBJ2-5): NAGVMQNPRHLVRRRGQEARLRCSPMKGHSHVYWYRQLPEEGLKFMVYLQKENIIDESGMPKERFSAEFPKEGPSILRIQQVVRGDSAAYFCASSPLLETQETQYFGPGTRLLVL.

Concerning this clonotype: A much larger clone lies one base from this, so it may be a read error. The chain employs TRBV6-8 and TRBJ2-4; D is perhaps TRBD1 or TRBD2 (5 bases each). CDR1 and CDR2 (germline): MNHGY, SAAAGT. The CDR3 is 15 amino acids. The V gene lost 7 bases and the J gene lost 5 bases, with 18 bases spanning the gap. CDR3 region: CASKTVNGAENIQYF. In nucleotides, the CDR3 is TGTGCCAGCAAAACGGTTAACGGGGCCGAAAACATTCAGTACTTC.

This clonotype was counted a few times. CDR3 sequence (DNA): TGTGCCACCAGCAGAGAGTTAGGCGGACAGGGGTGGATTCAGACAAATCAGCCCCAGCATTTT. Its protein is CATSRELGGQGWIQTNQPQHF. This rearrangement joins TRBV15 to TRBJ1-5; 9 positions match TRBD1. This CDR3 is 21 amino acids long. Trimming cost V 0 bases and J 4 bases; bases outside gene matches: 19. Germline V gives CDR1 LNHNV, CDR2 YYDKDF (reference sequence).

The chain recombines TRBV28 with TRBJ1-5; possible D gene TRBD1, 5 bases. Germline V CDR1 and CDR2: MDHEN, SYDVKM. The V gene lost 10 bases and the J gene lost 4 bases, with 20 bases spanning the gap. This CDR3 region has 15 residues. This chain's CDR3 is CATESLGLINQPQHF. CDR3 coding DNA: TGTGCCACCGAATCTTTGGGACTGATAAATCAGCCCCAGCATTTT. Looking up the rest from reference TRBV28 and TRBJ1-5 gives the full variable domain: DVKVTQSSRYLVKRTGEKVFLECVQDMDHENMFWYRQDPGLGLRLIYFSYDVKMKEKGDIPEGYSVSREKKERFSLILESASTNQTSMYLCATESLGLINQPQHFGDGTRLSIL.

The table lists this clonotype with a count of one. V gene TRBV12-3 or TRBV12-4 combines with J gene TRBJ1-1; TRBD1 agrees at 10 bases. V lost 6 bases and J lost 12; bases outside the gene matches: 10. The CDR3 consists of 13 residues. CDR3 DNA sequence: TGTGCCAGCAGCAGTAAGACAGGGGGCGAAACTTTCTTT. Encoded protein: CASSSKTGGETFF.

Only a few counts were recorded for this clonotype. The chain links TRBV20-1 to TRBJ1-2, with a tentative D call TRBD1 (5 bases). CDR1 and CDR2 from the germline V gene are DFQATT and SNEGSKA (reference sequence). The V and J ends lost 1 base and 0 bases respectively, with 9 bases between them. This CDR3 contains 14 residues. The DNA for the CDR3 is TGCAGTGCTAGAGGACAGACGCCTAACTATGGCTACACCTTC. Encoded protein: CSARGQTPNYGYTF.

The CDR3 DNA sequence: TGTGCCAGCAGACCCGGACAGTCCGCCGGGGAGCTGTTTTTT. As protein: CASRPGQSAGELFF. J is TRBJ2-2 and V is TRBV19; a weak D match, TRBD1 (6 bases). This CDR3 has 14 residues. CDR1 is LNHDA, CDR2 SQIVND, per germline (reference sequence). The V gene lost 9 bases and the J gene lost 6 bases, with 17 bases spanning the gap.

The chain couples TRBV7-6 to TRBJ2-1; D is uncertain. The V gene's germline CDR1 is SGHVS and CDR2 FNYEAQ. V was pared by 2 bases and J by 5 bases, with 10 bases between. The CDR3 length is 14 residues. This chain's CDR3 is CASSLLGPNNEQFF. The CDR3 region has the DNA TGTGCCAGCAGCTTATTGGGCCCTAACAATGAGCAGTTCTTC.

This clonotype has just a few counts. J is TRBJ2-5 and V is TRBV20-1, with 13 bases lining up with TRBD2. The CDR3 contains 15 residues. Germline lookup yields CDR1 DFQATT and CDR2 SNEGSKA (reference sequence). V trimming: 4 bases; J trimming: 5 bases; junction bases outside the gene matches: 7. CDR3 sequence (DNA): TGCAGTGCTACAGGACTAGCGGGAGTTATGGAGACCCAGTACTTC. The encoded protein is CSATGLAGVMETQYF.

This clonotype appeared many times. The chain carries TRBV2 and TRBJ1-4; TRBD1 is a possible D gene (6 bases). The CDR3 is made up of 15 amino acids. The germline gives CDR1 SNHLY, CDR2 FYNNEI. V shed 6 bases and J shed 0 bases, with 11 bases lying between them. The CDR3 region has the DNA TGTGCCAGCAGGCAAGGACAGCCAACTAATGAAAAACTGTTTTTT. Translated: CASRQGQPTNEKLFF.

Ten or more counts support this clonotype. The CDR3 DNA sequence: TGTGCCAGCAGCTTAAGTTTCGGGCAGCGGAACACTGAAGCTTTCTTT. Its translation is CASSLSFGQRNTEAFF. The chain recombines TRBV7-2 with TRBJ1-1; D gene unclear. Trimming removed 2 bases from V and 1 base from J, with 14 bases in between. The germline gives CDR1 SGHTA, CDR2 FQGNSA. The CDR3 extends over 16 amino acids.

Written as DNA, the CDR3 is TGCAGTGCTCAGTTACCGAAGGCTGTGAGGGATACGCAGTATTTT. It encodes CSAQLPKAVRDTQYF. The V and J genes are TRBV20-1 and TRBJ2-3; no clear D gene. Germline CDR1 DFQATT, CDR2 SNEGSKA (reference sequence). The CDR3 sequence is 15 residues long. V lost 5 bases, J lost 6 bases, and 21 bases lay in between.

The chain carries TRBV4-1 and TRBJ2-6; no definite D call. Deletions cut 0 bases from V and 2 bases from J, with 17 bases between. The CDR3 has 19 amino acids. The germline gives CDR1 MGHRA, CDR2 YSYEKL. The CDR3 protein is CASSQEILAAAAGANVLTF. CDR3 in DNA: TGCGCCAGCAGCCAAGAAATTCTCGCGGCAGCAGCTGGGGCCAACGTCCTGACTTTC.

Notes on this clonotype: It may be a read error: a sequence one base away is much more abundant. This rearrangement joins TRBV7-8 to TRBJ1-1; no reliable D call. Per germline, CDR1 SGHVS and CDR2 FQNEAQ. The CDR3 is made up of 13 amino acids. This CDR3 is CASSSRLNTQAFF. The CDR3 region has the DNA TGTGCCAGCAGCTCCCGACTGAACACTCAAGCTTTCTTT.

This clonotype appeared many times. The chain employs TRBV2 and TRBJ2-5; either TRBD1 or TRBD2 may supply D (5 bases each). The CDR3 runs to 13 residues. CDR1 and CDR2 (germline): SNHLY, FYNNEI. Trimming cost V 5 bases and J 5 bases, with 12 bases left between them. The CDR3 here is CASSRDQRETQYF. In DNA form, the CDR3 reads TGTGCCAGCAGTCGGGACCAAAGGGAGACCCAGTACTTC. The full variable domain, rest sourced from reference TRBV2 and TRBJ2-5, is EPEVTQTPSHQVTQMGQEVILRCVPISNHLYFYWYRQILGQKVEFLVSFYNNEISEKSEIFDDQFSVERPDGSNFTLKIRSTKLEDSAMYFCASSRDQRETQYFGPGTRLLVL.

This clonotype was seen a few times. The chain combines TRBV7-9 with TRBJ2-7; no reliable D call. The length of the CDR3 is 14 residues. Germline V gene sequence: CDR1 SEHNR, CDR2 FQNEAQ (reference sequence). With 2 bases removed from V and 0 bases from J, the gap between germline ends came to 8 bases. The CDR3 loop reads CASSLFPDSYEQYF. The CDR3 nucleotides are TGTGCCAGCAGCTTATTCCCTGACTCCTACGAGCAGTACTTC. The entire variable domain, with the rest obtained from reference TRBV7-9 and TRBJ2-7, is as follows: DTGVSQNPRHKITKRGQNVTFRCDPISEHNRLYWYRQTLGQGPEFLTYFQNEAQLEKSRLLSDRFSAERPKGSFSTLEIQRTEQGDSAMYLCASSLFPDSYEQYFGPGTRLTVT.

Many counts were recorded for this clonotype. J is TRBJ1-2 and V is TRBV7-8; a weak D match, TRBD1 (5 bases). The CDR3 consists of 14 residues. Germline CDR1 and CDR2: SGHVS and FQNEAQ. V lost 5 bases, J lost 3 bases, and 13 bases lay in between. The CDR3 DNA sequence: TGTGCCAGCAGCGCAACAGGATACGACTATGGCTACACCTTC. Translated, it gives CASSATGYDYGYTF.

This clonotype has at least ten counts. V gene TRBV7-2 combines with J gene TRBJ1-5; 8 bases match TRBD1. The CDR3 loop spans 15 amino acids. V dropped 4 bases and J dropped 4; count of bases not matched to a gene: 6. Germline CDR1 SGHTA, CDR2 FQGNSA. CDR3 loop: CASSSKDRVNQPQHF. The CDR3, as DNA: TGTGCCAGCAGCTCTAAGGACAGGGTTAATCAGCCCCAGCATTTT. Full variable domain (missing parts from reference TRBV7-2 and TRBJ1-5): GAGVSQSPSNKVTEKGKDVELRCDPISGHTALYWYRQSLGQGLEFLIYFQGNSAPDKSGLPSDRFSAERTGGSVSTLTIQRTQQEDSAVYLCASSSKDRVNQPQHFGDGTRLSIL.

The chain employs TRBV28 and TRBJ2-1, with 11 bases fitting TRBD1. The CDR3 is 15 amino acids. V dropped 4 bases and J dropped 8; count of bases not matched to a gene: 7. The germline gives CDR1 MDHEN, CDR2 SYDVKM. CDR3 sequence: CASSSDRGLPHEQFF. CDR3 coding DNA: TGTGCCAGCAGTTCGGACAGGGGGCTACCCCATGAGCAGTTCTTC.

Of note for this clonotype: A junction end diverges from the germline sequence, so it may reflect a read error. The chain couples TRBV18 to TRBJ2-7, with D unclear. Per germline, CDR1 KGHSH and CDR2 LQKENI. The CDR3 totals 13 residues. The CDR3 DNA is TGTGCCAGCTCATCACCGTTCGTTGAAGAGCAGTACTTC. Translating it yields CASSSPFVEEQYF. Full variable domain (rest looked up from reference TRBV18 and TRBJ2-7): NAGVMQNPRHLVRRRGQEARLRCSPMKGHSHVYWYRQLPEEGLKFMVYLQKENIIDESGMPKERFSAEFPKEGPSILRIQQVVRGDSAAYFCASSSPFVEEQYFGPGTRLTVT.

The sample holds a few counts of this clonotype. The junction departs from the called germline gene at one end, perhaps through a read error. CDR3 loop: CASSQDLARTYERYF. For the CDR3, the DNA is TGCGCCAGCAGCCAAGATCTGGCTAGAACCTACGAGCGGTACTTC. The chain joins TRBV4-1 to TRBJ2-7; D is uncertain. CDR3 length equals 15 residues. Germline CDR1 reads MGHRA; CDR2 reads YSYEKL.

The V call is TRBV19, the J call TRBJ1-3; D is unclear. The CDR3 is made up of 15 amino acids. Trimming pared 7 bases from V and 0 bases from J, leaving 13 bases between. Germline V lookup: CDR1 LNHDA, CDR2 SQIVND (reference sequence). CDR3 in DNA: TGTGCCAGTACGTTCTCCTCGAGCTCTGGAAACACCATATATTTT. This encodes CASTFSSSSGNTIYF.